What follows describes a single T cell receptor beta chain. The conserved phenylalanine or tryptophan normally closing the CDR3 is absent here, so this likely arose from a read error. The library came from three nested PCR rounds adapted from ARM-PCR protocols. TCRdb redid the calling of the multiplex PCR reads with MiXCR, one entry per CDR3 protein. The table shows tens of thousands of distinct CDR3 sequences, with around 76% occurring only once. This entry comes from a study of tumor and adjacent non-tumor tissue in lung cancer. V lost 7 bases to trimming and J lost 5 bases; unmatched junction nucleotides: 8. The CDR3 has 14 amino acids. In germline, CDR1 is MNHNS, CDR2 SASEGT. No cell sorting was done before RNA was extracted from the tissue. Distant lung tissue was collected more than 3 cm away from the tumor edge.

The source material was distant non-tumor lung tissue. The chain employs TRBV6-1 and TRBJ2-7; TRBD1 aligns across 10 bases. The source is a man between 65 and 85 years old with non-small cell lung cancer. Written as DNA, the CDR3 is TGTGCCAGCATAGGGACAGGGGTGATCGACGAGCAGTACTTA. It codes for CASIGTGVIDEQYL.